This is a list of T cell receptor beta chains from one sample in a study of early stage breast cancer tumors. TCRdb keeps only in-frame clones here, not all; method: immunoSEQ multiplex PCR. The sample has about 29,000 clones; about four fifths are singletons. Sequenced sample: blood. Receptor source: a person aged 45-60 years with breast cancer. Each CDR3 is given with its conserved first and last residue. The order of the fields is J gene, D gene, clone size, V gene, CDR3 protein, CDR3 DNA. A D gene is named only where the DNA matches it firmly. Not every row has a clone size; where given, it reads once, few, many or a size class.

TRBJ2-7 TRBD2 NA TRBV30 CAWSSGRAYEQYF TGTGCCTGGAGTAGCGGGAGGGCCTACGAGCAGTACTTC
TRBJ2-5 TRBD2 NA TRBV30 CAWSAGLATQETQYF TGTGCCTGGAGTGCCGGACTAGCTACTCAAGAGACCCAGTACTTC
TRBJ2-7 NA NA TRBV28 CASSLAGPYEQYF TGTGCCAGCAGTTTGGCGGGGCCCTACGAGCAGTACTTC
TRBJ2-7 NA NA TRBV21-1 CASSTYQGALGYEQYF TGTGCCAGCAGTACTTATCAGGGGGCGCTTGGCTACGAGCAGTACTTC
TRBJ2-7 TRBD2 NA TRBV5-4 CASSGGVTGWEQYF TGTGCCAGCAGCGGGGGGGTAACAGGCTGGGAGCAGTACTTC
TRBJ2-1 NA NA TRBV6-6 CASSYLAEYNEQFF TGTGCCAGCAGTTACCTAGCAGAGTACAATGAGCAGTTCTTC
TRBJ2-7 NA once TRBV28 CASSLDPAVYEQYF TGTGCCAGCAGCCTCGACCCGGCGGTCTACGAGCAGTACTTC
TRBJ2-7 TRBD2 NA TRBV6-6 CASSPLAALYEQYF TGTGCCAGCAGTCCACTAGCGGCGCTCTACGAGCAGTACTTC
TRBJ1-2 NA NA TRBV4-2 CASSQEPGAGYGYTF TGTGCCAGCAGCCAAGAACCAGGGGCCGGTTATGGCTACACCTTC
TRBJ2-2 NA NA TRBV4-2 CASSQDRFRDTGELFF TGTGCCAGCAGCCAAGATCGGTTCCGGGACACCGGGGAGCTGTTTTTT
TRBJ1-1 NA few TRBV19 CASSTQGLLRPEAFF TGTGCCAGTAGTACCCAGGGCCTACTAAGGCCTGAAGCTTTCTTT
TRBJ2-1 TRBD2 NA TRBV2 CASKGLAGDDEQFF TGTGCCAGCAAGGGACTAGCGGGAGATGATGAGCAGTTCTTC
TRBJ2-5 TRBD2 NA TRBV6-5 CASSPGGQGETQYF TGTGCCAGCAGTCCGGGGGGGCAGGGGGAGACCCAGTACTTC
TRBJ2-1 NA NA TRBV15 CATSKSLGGDNEQFF TGTGCCACCAGCAAATCACTAGGAGGGGACAATGAGCAGTTCTTC
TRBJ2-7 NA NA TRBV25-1 CASSPASRYEQYF TGTGCCAGCAGTCCGGCAAGCCGCTACGAGCAGTACTTC
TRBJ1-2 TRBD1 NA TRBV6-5 CASSSQGIHGYTF TGTGCCAGCAGTTCACAGGGGATCCATGGCTACACCTTC
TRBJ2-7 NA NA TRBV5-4 CASSFPGYEQYF TGTGCCAGCAGCTTCCCGGGCTACGAGCAGTACTTC